This T cell receptor (beta chain) was found in a study of neoadjuvant anti-PD-1 for oral cavity cancer. Study summary: Around day 43, patients without progression received a fourth nivolumab dose before surgery.

The table came from immunoSEQ multiplex PCR; TCRdb's copy has only in-frame clones and leaves some out. The table records tens of thousands of clones, around 88% of them present only once. The patients had HPV-negative, locally advanced oral cavity squamous cell carcinoma. Analysis of PBMCs was direct, with no culture step. Trimming removed 0 bases from V and 8 bases from J; junction bases left unmatched: 8. The CDR3 totals 15 residues. From germline, CDR1 is MNHEY and CDR2 SVGAGI. The sequence was obtained from a person aged 40 to 85 with oral cavity squamous cell carcinoma. The rearrangement links TRBV6-5 to TRBJ1-1; 8 positions match TRBD1. The sequenced sample was PBMCs, obtained before nivolumab (anti-PD-1) treatment. CDR3 amino acids: CASSYSMARGLEAFF. The CDR3 nucleotides are TGTGCCAGCAGTTACTCGATGGCCAGGGGGCTCGAAGCTTTCTTT.